The rows below give T cell receptor beta chains drawn from one sample of a study of identifying expanded T cells in peripheral blood. This table comes from immunoSEQ multiplex PCR, and its TCRdb copy is limited to in-frame clones, with some not included. The sample records about 130,000 clones, 65% to 90% being singletons. Sample: blood. The source is a person between 18 and 75 years old in good health. Both conserved end residues are part of each CDR3.

v_call	j_call	cdr3_aa
TRBV6-1	TRBJ2-7	CASTGTSGSYEQYF
TRBV4-2	TRBJ1-4	CASSPGEGADEKLFF
TRBV11-1	TRBJ1-6	CASSAAGNNSPLHF
TRBV25-1	TRBJ2-2	CASRTSGRPGELFF
TRBV2	TRBJ2-3	CASRRGRISTDTQYF
TRBV11-2	TRBJ1-1	CASSLDRNTEAFF
TRBV19	TRBJ1-5	CASSRPGQGGPDQPQHF
TRBV5-4	TRBJ1-2	CASSLDSGTGGYTF
TRBV5-1	TRBJ2-3	CASSFKSGRVANTQYF
TRBV15	TRBJ2-7	CATSRDLPSGSSYEQYF
TRBV7-9	TRBJ2-3	CASSTGQVADTQYF
TRBV20-1	TRBJ1-1	CSAENTEAFF
TRBV4-1	TRBJ2-1	CASSPPSGRRQLDYNEQFF
TRBV6-5	TRBJ1-3	CASSSGGASSGNTIYF
TRBV27	TRBJ2-1	CASNEHGVEKNEQFF
TRBV5-4	TRBJ1-1	CASSFGTPLENTEAFF
TRBV25-1	TRBJ2-1	CATHGTATNEQFF
TRBV6-1	TRBJ1-1	CASSMTLNTEAFF
TRBV10-2	TRBJ2-3	CASSEGGVNTDTQYF
TRBV4-2	TRBJ2-3	CASSQGRATVTDTQYF
TRBV4-1	TRBJ2-7	CASSLSPGVGYEQYF
TRBV7-9	TRBJ2-1	CASSSGGTSGFF
TRBV19	TRBJ2-6	CASSIRPLAGGPSGANVLTF
TRBV27	TRBJ2-7	CASRTPETGSYEQYF
TRBV2	TRBJ2-3	CASNSGSTDTQYF
TRBV5-8	TRBJ2-1	CASSSGTSGFNEQFF
TRBV9	TRBJ1-1	CASSVGMGNRANTEAFF
TRBV10-3	TRBJ2-4	CAISVQGLSIQYF
TRBV7-2	TRBJ2-2	CASSRDLNTGELFF
TRBV11-2	TRBJ2-1	CASSLDLGLAGVGEQFF
TRBV19	TRBJ1-2	CASRPRDRGQRNGYTF
TRBV5-1	TRBJ2-5	CASTMGQETQYF
TRBV7-8	TRBJ2-3	CASSLQGGDTQYF
TRBV2	TRBJ2-5	CASSRLVRETQYF